This T cell receptor beta chain was profiled in a study of glioma-infiltrating T cells after dendritic cell vaccination. Study-level points and caveats: Estimated pretreatment TIL content predicted outcome after dendritic cell vaccination. Few patients contributed both blood and tumor specimens.

Sample time point: after dendritic cell vaccination, including at tumor progression/relapse. Fresh-frozen tumor tissue and more than two years of survival data were available for all. As regards this clone: Antigen: not known.

The PCR used 60 V beta and 13 J beta primers. The table came from immunoSEQ multiplex PCR; TCRdb's copy has only in-frame clones and leaves some out. The data contain 90,000 to 140,000 clones, roughly 90% of them singletons. Germline CDR1 reads SGHTS; CDR2 reads YDEGEE. CDR3 length: 14 residues. Trimming stripped 0 bases from V and 8 bases from J, with 11 bases between. This TCR was sampled from a human donor with glioblastoma. This specimen consisted of blood, obtained after dendritic cell vaccination. V usage is TRBV5-8 and J usage is TRBJ1-4; unclear D gene. This chain's CDR3 is CASSLGGRTEKLFF. Written as DNA, the CDR3 is TGTGCCAGCAGCTTGGGCGGAAGAACCGAAAAACTGTTTTTT.